A selection of T cell receptor beta chains follows, all from one sample in a study of cytomegalovirus exposure and HLA in healthy donors. Profiled with immunoSEQ multiplex PCR; TCRdb holds only in-frame clones, not every one. The sample carries about 180,000 clones, over 70% recorded once. Material: PBMCs. These receptors all stem from a woman between 45 and 60 years old in good health and CMV-seronegative. CDR3s include the opening cysteine and the closing phenylalanine or tryptophan. A D gene is named only where the DNA matches it firmly. The listing skips clone size in some rows; elsewhere it reads once, few, many or a size class.

d_call clone_size j_call v_call cdr3_aa cdr3_nt
. . TRBJ2-1 TRBV29-1 CSVESVTYNEQFF TGCAGCGTTGAAAGCGTTACCTACAATGAGCAGTTCTTC
TRBD1 . TRBJ2-2 TRBV5-1 CASSARTGGYTQPGELFF TGCGCCAGCAGCGCGCGGACAGGGGGCTATACCCAACCCGGGGAGCTGTTTTTT
. . TRBJ2-7 TRBV30 CAWNGGGTAYEQYF TGTGCCTGGAACGGAGGAGGGACAGCATACGAGCAGTACTTC
. . TRBJ2-7 TRBV7-3 CASSLNFGQGAIF .
. . TRBJ2-7 TRBV27 CASSLSVLYEQYF TGTGCCAGCAGTTTGTCAGTCTTATACGAGCAGTACTTC
TRBD1 . TRBJ1-1 TRBV10-3 CATYQGEAFF TGTGCCACCTACCAGGGGGAGGCTTTCTTT
. . TRBJ2-3 TRBV18 CASSVLDTQYF TGTGCCAGCTCAGTCCTTGATACGCAGTATTTT
. once TRBJ1-2 TRBV19 CATSGAHREGFYGYTF TGTGCCACCAGTGGGGCACACAGGGAAGGGTTCTATGGCTACACCTTC
. . TRBJ2-7 TRBV11-2 CASSLPSGAYEQYF TGTGCCAGCAGCTTACCTTCAGGGGCATACGAGCAGTACTTC
. . TRBJ1-1 TRBV6-5 CASRPDPSSAEAFF TGTGCCAGCAGACCTGACCCGAGTAGCGCTGAAGCTTTCTTT
TRBD2 . TRBJ2-3 TRBV7-3 CASSPGGADTQYF TGTGCCAGCAGCCCCGGGGGGGCAGATACGCAGTATTTT